The T cell receptor (beta chain) under discussion was sequenced for a study of T cells in Graves' hyperthyroidism and ophthalmopathy. Background on the study: It was at initial diagnosis, before any treatment, that peripheral blood was collected.

From RNA transcripts, TCR beta CDR3 regions were amplified. The TCR CDR3 first-round RT-PCR relied on the HTBI primer set. TCRdb redid the calling of the multiplex PCR reads with MiXCR, one entry per CDR3 protein. The sample has under 450,000 distinct CDR3 sequences, 15% to 19% seen once. CDR1 and CDR2 (germline): SGDLS, YYNGEE. The CDR3 contains 17 residues. Trimming at V came to 5 bases and at J to 6 bases, leaving 11 bases not matched to a gene. Researchers barred patients who had uncontrolled infection, other autoimmune disease, pregnancy or lactation. PBMCs were derived from 9.5 to 10 ml fresh peripheral blood. This clonotype was observed a handful of times.

The chain carries TRBV9 and TRBJ2-1, with 13 bases that match TRBD2. The sample taken for sequencing was blood. The TCR comes from a woman under 30 with Graves' hyperthyroidism. CDR3 in DNA: TGTGCCAGCAGGTCAACTAGCGGGGGGGCCTTGGGCAATGAGCAGTTCTTC. This sequence encodes CASRSTSGGALGNEQFF.